This T cell receptor beta chain was found in a study of cytomegalovirus exposure and HLA in healthy donors. Study at large: The platform used for the 100 to 150 validation repertoires matched that of the roughly 720 first-cohort repertoires, a later analysis reported.

The germline CDR1 and CDR2 sequences are SGHRS and YFSETQ. The length of the CDR3 is 15 residues. V was pared by 8 bases and J by 10 bases, with 27 bases between. TCRdb's copy holds only in-frame clones and misses some; the assay was immunoSEQ multiplex PCR. The table records over 200,000 clones, 90% of them present only once. Whole-study results and caveats: Cytomegalovirus association was assigned to over 150 TCR beta chains. Both high specificity and high sensitivity reportedly marked the classifier's diagnosis of cytomegalovirus status. Three CMV-associated chains were confirmed in vitro to be specific for CMV antigens.

In its sample, this clone was seen once. Its specificity is unknown. The V gene is TRBV5-1, the J gene TRBJ1-2; a possible D gene is TRBD1 (5 bases). The receptor's source is a woman in her twenties or thirties in good health and CMV-seronegative. Input material: PBMCs. The CDR3 region has the DNA TGCGCCAGTTCCGTTGCAGGGCTCTCTTCAGGCGACTACACCTTC. Protein product: CASSVAGLSSGDYTF.